This passage covers 3 T cell receptor beta chains from one sample sequenced in a study of blood T cell repertoires in COVID-19. TCRdb's copy holds only in-frame clones and misses some; the assay was immunoSEQ multiplex PCR. This sample has approximately 380,000 clones, with about 85% found just once. The sample was peripheral blood. These receptors originate from a woman between 18 and 30 years old with acute or convalescent COVID-19.

The rearrangement uses TRBV27 and TRBJ1-6; D is uncertain. The CDR3 length is 14 residues. The V gene lost 10 bases and the J gene lost 0 bases, with 10 bases spanning the gap. The germline CDR1 and CDR2 sequences are MNHEY and SMNVEV (reference sequence). The CDR3 loop is CATTEGSYNSPLHF. CDR3 DNA sequence: TGTGCCACTACGGAGGGCTCCTATAATTCACCCCTCCACTTT.

The rearrangement links TRBV2 to TRBJ2-3, with a tentative D call TRBD2 (7 bases). Germline CDR1 and CDR2: SNHLY and FYNNEI. V lost 5 bases and J 2 bases, leaving 14 bases between the germline ends. CDR3 length equals 15 residues. DNA of the CDR3: TGTGCCAGCAGTATAGACGGGGGGCCCACAGATACGCAGTATTTT. Amino acid sequence: CASSIDGGPTDTQYF.

The V gene is TRBV7-9, the J gene TRBJ1-1, with D possibly matching TRBD1 (6 bases). Trimming pared 5 bases from V and 6 bases from J, leaving 16 bases between. The CDR3 is made up of 14 amino acids. Germline assignment: CDR1 SEHNR and CDR2 FQNEAQ (reference sequence). The CDR3 sequence: CASSQFRGPPEAFF. In DNA form, the CDR3 reads TGTGCCAGCAGCCAGTTCAGGGGTCCGCCTGAAGCTTTCTTT.